The source of this T cell receptor beta chain is a study of cytomegalovirus exposure and HLA in healthy donors. Whole-study results and caveats: The classifier was said to identify cytomegalovirus status with high specificity and sensitivity.

This clone was observed a few times. Its target is unknown. 13 Jbeta primers and 60 Vbeta primers were used for the PCR. Libraries were prepared by immunoSEQ multiplex PCR; TCRdb keeps only in-frame clonotypes and omits some of them. Among some 67,000 clones listed, around 75% were seen once. This CDR3 has 18 amino acids. V was trimmed by 5 bases and J by 0 bases, leaving 19 bases between them. The V gene's germline CDR1 is SEHNR and CDR2 FQNEAQ (reference sequence). The chain recombines TRBV7-9 with TRBJ2-2; possibly TRBD2 for D (6 bases). The sequencing sample was made of PBMCs. The sequence came from a man between 60 and 75 years old in good health and CMV-seropositive. The CDR3 loop is CASSPQLYGTANTGELFF. CDR3 in DNA: TGTGCCAGCAGCCCCCAACTCTATGGGACTGCGAACACCGGGGAGCTGTTTTTT.